This TCR beta chain is from a study of radiation and T cells in renal cell carcinoma. Broader study findings: Baseline intratumoral clonotype presence is unknown without pretreatment biopsies.

CDR3 length: 14 residues. The V gene's germline CDR1 is MNHEY and CDR2 SMNVEV (reference sequence). Trimming cost V 4 bases and J 5 bases, with 12 bases left between them. To note about this clone: The antigen is not known.

Stated time point: blood 2 weeks post-SBRT. The treatment is: 15 Gy SBRT to primary tumor, nephrectomy 4 weeks later. Sequenced by immunoSEQ multiplex PCR; TCRdb stores in-frame clones only, minus some. The sample comprises 100,000 to 150,000 clones, over 75% of which are singletons, and 5.8% rests with the top ten. The source was blood, collected from a patient whose treatment included radiotherapy and nephrectomy. The source of this sequence is a man aged 50 or older with renal cell carcinoma. The genes are TRBV27 and TRBJ2-1; D not certain. As DNA, the CDR3 is TGTGCCAGCAGTTCGTACCGGGTCAACAATGAGCAGTTCTTC. It translates to CASSSYRVNNEQFF.